This T cell receptor beta chain is drawn from a study of T cell repertoires in cytomegalovirus infection. Points from the study as a whole: Accumulated public TCR beta family frequency recognized individuals carrying CMV together with the relevant HLA.

TCRdb re-analysed the reads in MiXCR, keeping a single row per CDR3 protein. The sample consists of more than 250,000 distinct CDR3 sequences, 25% of them appearing once. On this clonotype: Its antigen is unidentified.

The germline V gene has CDR1 MDHEN and CDR2 SYDVKM. V lost 6 bases and J 1 base, leaving 6 bases between the germline ends. CDR3 length: 13 residues. The starting material was cultured PBMCs, obtained from culture after CMV antigen stimulation. V usage is TRBV28 and J usage is TRBJ1-4; D not certain. This clonotype was sampled from a human donor in good health (CMV status not recorded). Some clones in this sample may be carry-over from other donors' samples. CDR3: CASSRLTNEKLFF. DNA for the CDR3: TGTGCCAGCAGCCGCCTAACTAATGAAAAACTGTTTTTT.